A single sample gave rise to the 27 T cell receptor beta chains below, sequenced in a study of cytomegalovirus exposure and HLA in healthy donors. This PCR relied on a set of 60 Vbeta primers and 13 Jbeta primers. Only in-frame clones appear in the TCRdb table, and some are missing; sequencing was by immunoSEQ multiplex PCR. The repertoire has some 130,000 clones, roughly two thirds of them found once; the top ten carry 1.6%. Material: PBMCs. The receptors come from a man aged 25-45 years in good health and CMV-seropositive.

This clone has more than one count but fewer than ten. The rearrangement links TRBV7-2 to TRBJ2-7; no reliable D call. Germline lookup yields CDR1 SGHTA and CDR2 FQGNSA. The CDR3 has 13 amino acids. V shed 5 bases and J shed 7 bases, with 15 bases lying between them. The CDR3 DNA is TGTGCCAGCAGCCTTACTCCCGGGTGGGAGCAGTACTTC. This translates into CASSLTPGWEQYF.

The V and J genes are TRBV4-3 and TRBJ2-3, with 11 bases matching TRBD2. The trim removed 3 bases at V and 2 bases at J, leaving 4 bases unmatched. Germline V gene data show CDR1 as LGHNA and CDR2 as YSLEER. The CDR3 extends over 16 amino acids. CDR3 nucleotide sequence: TGCGCCAGCAGCCATTTAGCGGGAGGGCCCACAGATACGCAGTATTTT. It yields the protein CASSHLAGGPTDTQYF.

The chain uses TRBV6-6 and TRBJ2-7; 8 positions match TRBD2. CDR1 MNHNY and CDR2 SVGAGI come from the germline V gene (reference sequence). This CDR3 region has 11 residues. V shed 10 bases, J shed 3 bases, and the junction held 2 bases outside the gene matches. The chain's CDR3 is CATGGDYEQYF. CDR3 nucleotides: TGTGCCACCGGGGGGGACTACGAGCAGTACTTC.

As concerns this clone: One junction end does not reproduce the germline sequence, and a read error may be involved. The V gene is TRBV9, the J gene TRBJ1-2, with 7 bases matching TRBD1. CDR1 is SGDLS, CDR2 YYNGEE, per germline. CDR3 length: 14 residues. DNA of the CDR3: TGTGCCAGCAGCGTAGGTTTGGAACCGGGACAGTTTTTATTC. This sequence encodes CASSVGLEPGQFLF. Complete variable domain (other parts from reference TRBV9 and TRBJ1-2): DSGVTQTPKHLITATGQRVTLRCSPRSGDLSVYWYQQSLDQGLQFLIQYYNGEERAKGNILERFSAQQFPDLHSELNLSSLELGDSALYFCASSVGLEPGQFLFGSGTRLTVV.

The chain is built from TRBV2 and TRBJ2-7; 8 nucleotides match TRBD1. The CDR3 totals 15 residues. Germline V gene lookup returns CDR1 SNHLY and CDR2 FYNNEI. The J segment lost 7 bases and the V segment lost 11 bases, leaving 19 bases of the junction unmatched. The CDR3 spells CACKEGTGGVGEQYF. The CDR3 DNA follows: TGTGCCTGCAAGGAAGGGACAGGTGGTGTTGGGGAGCAGTACTTC.

The CDR3 spells CASSEAGRLDNEQFF. CDR3 DNA: TGTGCCAGCAGTGAAGCTGGTCGACTCGACAATGAGCAGTTCTTC. V gene TRBV6-1 combines with J gene TRBJ2-1; D not resolved. The germline V gene encodes CDR1 MNHNS and CDR2 SASEGT. The germline V and J ends were trimmed by 0 bases and 5 bases, with 11 bases remaining between them. CDR3 length equals 15 residues.

Details on this clone: A junction boundary mismatches the germline segment, possibly from a read error. This chain links TRBV7-7 with TRBJ2-3, with D possibly TRBD1 on 6 matching bases. The CDR3 contains 14 residues. The germline V gene has CDR1 SSHAT and CDR2 FNYEAQ (reference sequence). The CDR3 region is CASSLVGQTDTQYF. CDR3 in DNA: TGTGCTAGCAGCTTAGTCGGACAGACAGATACGCAGTATTTT. Using reference TRBV7-7 and TRBJ2-3 for the parts outside the CDR3, the full variable domain is GAGVSQSPRYKVTKRGQDVTLRCDPISSHATLYWYQQALGQGPEFLTYFNYEAQPDKSGLPSDRFSAERPEGSISTLTIQRTEQRDSAMYRCASSLVGQTDTQYFGPGTRLTVL.

There are a few counts of this clone. J is TRBJ2-2 and V is TRBV7-6; 12 nucleotides line up with TRBD2. Germline assignment: CDR1 SGHVS and CDR2 FNYEAQ. The CDR3 totals 18 residues. With 2 bases clipped from V and 4 bases from J, the junction kept 8 bases outside the gene matches. As DNA, the CDR3 is TGTGCCAGCAGCTTACCTGCGACTAGCGGGAGTGTCACCGGGGAGCTGTTTTTT. As protein: CASSLPATSGSVTGELFF.

This sequence joins TRBV29-1 and TRBJ2-6; D not resolved. CDR1 SQVTM and CDR2 ANQGSEA come from the germline V gene. This CDR3 spans 13 amino acids. Trimming stripped 4 bases from V and 0 bases from J, with 4 bases between. Here the CDR3 reads CSVAVSGANVLTF. The CDR3 DNA follows: TGCAGCGTTGCTGTCTCTGGGGCCAACGTCCTGACTTTC.

To note about this clone: The junction does not match germline at one end; this may be a read error. The CDR3 reads CVSSLRVDNEQFF. The CDR3 nucleotides are TGTGTCAGCAGTTTACGGGTCGACAATGAGCAGTTCTTC. The rearrangement links TRBV27 to TRBJ2-1; D is ambiguous. The CDR3 has 13 amino acids. Germline CDR1 is MNHEY and CDR2 is SMNVEV (reference sequence).

J is TRBJ2-4 and V is TRBV5-4, with 9 positions matching TRBD2. This CDR3 has 14 residues. Germline CDR1 is SGHNT and CDR2 is YYREEE (reference sequence). J was trimmed by 11 bases and V by 0 bases; bases with no gene match: 6. The CDR3 coding sequence is TGTGCCAGCAGCTTGGCTAGCGGGGCTGGGGTTCAGTACTTC. Amino acids: CASSLASGAGVQYF.

The chain links TRBV9 to TRBJ2-1, with 13 bases aligning to TRBD2. The J segment lost 5 bases and the V segment lost 2 bases, leaving 1 base of the junction unmatched. Germline V gives CDR1 SGDLS, CDR2 YYNGEE. The CDR3 has 15 amino acids. CDR3 region: CASSVGTSGNNEQFF. In DNA form, the CDR3 reads TGTGCCAGCAGCGTCGGGACTAGCGGGAACAATGAGCAGTTCTTC.

This clone occurred a few times. This chain connects TRBV6-5 to TRBJ2-5, with D perhaps TRBD1 (6 bases). Trimming pared 0 bases from V and 9 bases from J, leaving 20 bases between. CDR1 and CDR2 from the germline V gene are MNHEY and SVGAGI. This CDR3 comprises 16 residues. CDR3 residues: CASSYSPGQGFVAQYF. DNA for the CDR3: TGTGCCAGCAGTTACTCGCCGGGACAAGGGTTTGTGGCCCAGTACTTC.

The rearrangement joins TRBV30 to TRBJ2-7; TRBD2 might be the D (6 bases). This CDR3 has 15 amino acids. V was cut by 5 bases and J by 0 bases, with 17 bases left in between. The germline CDR1 and CDR2 sequences are GTSNPN and SVGIG (reference sequence). CDR3 sequence reads: CAWARGAGISYEQYF. The CDR3 region has the DNA TGTGCCTGGGCCCGCGGGGCAGGGATCTCCTACGAGCAGTACTTC.

The chain recombines TRBV4-2 with TRBJ1-1, with D unclear. The length of the CDR3 is 14 residues. Germline-derived CDR1 and CDR2 are LGHNA and YNFKEQ. V gave up 0 bases and J gave up 6 bases, with 11 bases separating them. CDR3 sequence: CASSQEGLAAEAFF. CDR3 DNA sequence: TGTGCCAGCAGCCAAGAGGGATTAGCGGCTGAAGCTTTCTTT.

The genes are TRBV29-1 and TRBJ2-5, with 9 bases fitting TRBD1. The CDR3 covers 14 residues. Trimming at V came to 2 bases and at J to 5 bases, leaving 6 bases not matched to a gene. Germline CDR1 SQVTM, CDR2 ANQGSEA. CDR3 nucleotide sequence: TGCAGCGTTGAAACGGGACAGGGCGGCGAGACCCAGTACTTC. Its translation is CSVETGQGGETQYF.

The rearrangement uses TRBV5-1 and TRBJ2-3; D remains ambiguous. V gave up 3 bases and J gave up 2 bases, with 16 bases separating them. The CDR3 extends over 16 amino acids. CDR1 is SGHRS and CDR2 is YFSETQ in the germline V gene. The CDR3, as DNA: TGCGCCAGCAGCTACGTACTCGGGTCCCCCACAGATACGCAGTATTTT. It yields the protein CASSYVLGSPTDTQYF.

The chain recombines TRBV23-1 with TRBJ2-7; D gene ambiguous. TRBV23-1 is reported as an ORF; its role is uncertain. The V end was cut by 6 bases, the J end by 4 bases, with 22 bases between. This CDR3 comprises 16 residues. The CDR3 reads CASSPQVGYCQYEQYF. In nucleotides, the CDR3 is TGCGCCAGCAGCCCTCAGGTGGGTTACTGTCAATACGAGCAGTACTTC.

The chain has TRBV6-1 and TRBJ2-2; 12 positions agree with TRBD2. V lost 2 bases, J lost 6 bases, and 1 base stayed unmatched. CDR1 MNHNS and CDR2 SASEGT come from the germline V gene. The CDR3 extends over 15 amino acids. The CDR3 sequence: CASSELAGGPGELFF. The CDR3 nucleotides read TGTGCCAGCAGTGAACTAGCGGGAGGGCCCGGGGAGCTGTTTTTT.

CDR3 sequence reads: CASSFGLSGNQPQHF. CDR3 in DNA: TGTGCCAGCAGCTTCGGGTTGAGCGGCAATCAGCCCCAGCATTTT. V usage is TRBV5-8 and J usage is TRBJ1-5; D remains unclear. V lost 2 bases, J lost 2 bases, and 11 bases lay in between. CDR3 length equals 15 residues. Germline lookup yields CDR1 SGHTS and CDR2 YDEGEE. The full variable domain, in which reference TRBV5-8 and TRBJ1-5 provide the parts outside the CDR3, is EAGVTQSPTHLIKTRGQQATLRCSPISGHTSVYWYQQALGLGLQFLLWYDEGEERNRGNFPPRFSGRQFPNYSSELNVNALELEDSALYLCASSFGLSGNQPQHFGDGTRLSIL.

V and J are TRBV15 and TRBJ1-2, with D perhaps TRBD1 (6 bases). Per germline, CDR1 LNHNV and CDR2 YYDKDF (reference sequence). This CDR3 spans 14 amino acids. V lost 3 bases and J lost 2, with 10 bases in between. Here the CDR3 DNA reads TGTGCCACCAGCAGCACAGGGTGGAACTATGGCTACACCTTC. Amino acids: CATSSTGWNYGYTF.

The chain employs TRBV27 and TRBJ1-6, with 7 bases matching TRBD1. Germline loops: CDR1 MNHEY, CDR2 SMNVEV (reference sequence). The CDR3 loop spans 16 amino acids. V was clipped by 8 bases and J by 8 bases; unmatched bases: 15. The CDR3 loop is CASGLQGNPGYSPLHF. The CDR3 DNA reads as TGTGCCAGCGGGCTACAGGGGAACCCTGGGTATTCACCCCTCCACTTT.

CDR3 nucleotide sequence: TGTGCCAGCAGCTTTGGGTCAGGACATAGCAATCAGCCCCAGCATTTT. Translation: CASSFGSGHSNQPQHF. The chain recombines TRBV5-5 with TRBJ1-5, with D tentatively TRBD1 (5 bases). Trimming stripped 2 bases from V and 0 bases from J, with 12 bases between. CDR1 is SGHKS, CDR2 YYEKEE, per germline (reference sequence). CDR3 length: 16 amino acids.

J is TRBJ2-7 and V is TRBV28; 7 bases are shared with TRBD1. Germline V lookup: CDR1 MDHEN, CDR2 SYDVKM. The V and J ends lost 5 bases and 5 bases, in that order; junction bases with no gene match: 6. The CDR3 spans 13 residues. DNA for the CDR3: TGTGCCAGCAGTCTACAGGGGCTCGACGAGCAGTACTTC. Translated: CASSLQGLDEQYF. The full variable domain, with the rest looked up from reference TRBV28 and TRBJ2-7, is DVKVTQSSRYLVKRTGEKVFLECVQDMDHENMFWYRQDPGLGLRLIYFSYDVKMKEKGDIPEGYSVSREKKERFSLILESASTNQTSMYLCASSLQGLDEQYFGPGTRLTVT.

This clone was recorded once. This rearrangement joins TRBV27 to TRBJ2-2, with D possibly TRBD1 on 7 matching bases. Germline V CDR1 and CDR2: MNHEY, SMNVEV (reference sequence). CDR3 size: 17 residues. Trimming pared 4 bases from V and 5 bases from J, leaving 20 bases between. CDR3 DNA: TGTGCCAGCAGTTCCCCCTGGAGGGGGCTAAGTACCGGGGAGCTGTTTTTT. Its protein is CASSSPWRGLSTGELFF.

Relative to its sample, this clone is medium-sized. The rearrangement links TRBV21-1 to TRBJ1-5; TRBD1, as called in the table, went unchecked against the DNA. TRBV21-1 is noted as a pseudogene. The length of the CDR3 is 15 residues. CDR3 amino acids: CASSTRIRFDRGWDF. CDR3 in DNA: TGTGCCAGCAGCACTCGAATCCGCTTTGACAGAGGATGGGATTTT.

This rearrangement joins TRBV9 to TRBJ2-2, with 7 bases fitting TRBD1. This CDR3 is built from 16 residues. J lost 2 bases, V lost 4 bases, and 8 bases had no gene match. Germline V CDR1 and CDR2: SGDLS, YYNGEE. The CDR3 reads CASSIRQGDNTGELFF. The CDR3, as DNA: TGTGCCAGCAGCATCCGCCAGGGGGATAACACCGGGGAGCTGTTTTTT.